One and the same sample provided the 9 T cell receptor beta chains below, sequenced in a study of blood T cell repertoires in COVID-19. Profiled with immunoSEQ multiplex PCR; TCRdb holds only in-frame clones, not every one. The table includes under 150,000 clones, about 85% detected once. What was sequenced was peripheral blood. Receptor source: an older woman with COVID-19, enrolled during active disease.

This clone was seen once. This rearrangement joins TRBV6-5 to TRBJ1-1, with unresolved D. This CDR3 is 15 amino acids long. The germline V gene encodes CDR1 MNHEY and CDR2 SVGAGI. The V end lost 5 bases, the J end lost 4 bases, and 17 bases lay between the germline ends. Written as DNA, the CDR3 is TGTGCCAGCAGTCTCTCGCAGGATGGGCGCACTGAAGCTTTCTTT. It specifies CASSLSQDGRTEAFF.

This rearrangement joins TRBV7-2 to TRBJ2-7, with D unclear. The CDR3 contains 14 residues. Trimming removed 0 bases at V and 2 bases at J, with 8 bases between. From germline, CDR1 is SGHTA and CDR2 FQGNSA. Here the CDR3 DNA reads TGTGCCAGCAGCTTAGCGGCCAGTCCCTACGAGCAGTACTTC. Residues: CASSLAASPYEQYF.

This clone was found a few times. V usage is TRBV5-1 and J usage is TRBJ1-2; no clear D gene. V was cut by 1 base and J by 2 bases, with 15 bases left in between. The CDR3 is 16 amino acids. Germline values: CDR1 SGHRS, CDR2 YFSETQ. The CDR3 nucleotides are TGCGCCAGCAGCTTGCCCCCTTTACAGAGAAACTATGGCTACACCTTC. Encoded protein: CASSLPPLQRNYGYTF.

The chain joins TRBV5-1 to TRBJ1-1; a possible D gene is TRBD1 (6 bases). The V gene lost 2 bases and the J gene lost 3 bases, with 11 bases spanning the gap. The CDR3 loop spans 14 amino acids. Per the germline V gene, CDR1 is SGHRS and CDR2 is YFSETQ. CDR3 residues: CASSLEDSYTEAFF. DNA for the CDR3: TGCGCCAGCAGCTTAGAGGACAGCTACACTGAAGCTTTCTTT.

The chain uses TRBV11-2 and TRBJ2-1, with 8 bases matching TRBD1. The CDR3 length is 15 residues. The V gene's germline CDR1 is SGHAT and CDR2 FQNNGV. V shed 2 bases, J shed 6 bases, and the junction held 6 bases outside the gene matches. The CDR3, as DNA: TGTGCCAGCAGCTTAACGGACAGGGCTCGCAATGAGCAGTTCTTC. Its protein product is CASSLTDRARNEQFF.

The chain combines TRBV5-1 with TRBJ1-4, with 8 bases lining up with TRBD1. Germline CDR1 reads SGHRS; CDR2 reads YFSETQ. This CDR3 is built from 17 residues. The J segment lost 5 bases and the V segment lost 0 bases, leaving 9 bases of the junction unmatched. As DNA, the CDR3 is TGCGCCAGCAGCTTGGCCCCTGGACAGGGTCAAAATGAAAAACTGTTTTTT. It translates to CASSLAPGQGQNEKLFF.

The rearrangement joins TRBV28 to TRBJ2-7; TRBD1 agrees at 11 bases. Germline lookup yields CDR1 MDHEN and CDR2 SYDVKM. CDR3 size: 13 residues. The trim removed 4 bases at V and 6 bases at J, leaving 2 bases unmatched. The CDR3 DNA follows: TGTGCCAGCAGTTGGGACAGGGGGGGCGAGCAGTACTTC. It is translated as CASSWDRGGEQYF.

V gene TRBV9 combines with J gene TRBJ1-4; tentatively, D is TRBD1 (5 bases). Trimming shortened V by 3 bases and J by 1 base, and 10 bases separated the two germline ends. The V gene's germline CDR1 is SGDLS and CDR2 YYNGEE. The CDR3 has 15 amino acids. The CDR3: CASSDATETNEKLFF. The DNA of the CDR3 is TGTGCCAGCAGCGATGCGACAGAAACTAATGAAAAACTGTTTTTT. Filled out from reference TRBV9 and TRBJ1-4, the complete variable domain reads DSGVTQTPKHLITATGQRVTLRCSPRSGDLSVYWYQQSLDQGLQFLIQYYNGEERAKGNILERFSAQQFPDLHSELNLSSLELGDSALYFCASSDATETNEKLFFGSGTQLSVL.

This chain links TRBV29-1 with TRBJ1-3, with a possible D match to TRBD1 (5 bases). CDR1 and CDR2 (germline): SQVTM, ANQGSEA. The CDR3 is made up of 15 amino acids. V lost 4 bases and J 4 bases, leaving 17 bases between the germline ends. CDR3 protein: CSVAFDSPIGNTIYF. The DNA for the CDR3 is TGCAGCGTTGCCTTTGACAGTCCGATCGGAAACACCATATATTTT.